This T cell receptor beta chain was profiled in a study of cytomegalovirus exposure and HLA in healthy donors. The CDR3 is 16 residues long. Germline V gene data show CDR1 as SGDLS and CDR2 as YYNGEE. V was clipped by 4 bases and J by 5 bases; unmatched bases: 8. Whole-study results and caveats: The only immune exposure information that was available was CMV serostatus. There were several of the most significant clusters that appeared linked to common viral pathogens in a later analysis.

Notes on this clone: Its antigen is currently unknown.

It was with 60 Vbeta and 13 Jbeta primers that the PCR ran. Assay: immunoSEQ multiplex PCR; the TCRdb copy retains only in-frame clones and omits some. The sample lists around 110,000 clones; approximately 81% were seen once. The V and J genes are TRBV9 and TRBJ2-3; the match to TRBD2 covers 12 bases. The sequencing input was PBMCs. This receptor was obtained from a man aged 30 to 39 in good health and CMV-seropositive. The chain's CDR3 is CASSPRTSGMEDTQYF. The CDR3 DNA follows: TGTGCCAGCAGCCCTCGGACTAGCGGGATGGAAGATACGCAGTATTTT.